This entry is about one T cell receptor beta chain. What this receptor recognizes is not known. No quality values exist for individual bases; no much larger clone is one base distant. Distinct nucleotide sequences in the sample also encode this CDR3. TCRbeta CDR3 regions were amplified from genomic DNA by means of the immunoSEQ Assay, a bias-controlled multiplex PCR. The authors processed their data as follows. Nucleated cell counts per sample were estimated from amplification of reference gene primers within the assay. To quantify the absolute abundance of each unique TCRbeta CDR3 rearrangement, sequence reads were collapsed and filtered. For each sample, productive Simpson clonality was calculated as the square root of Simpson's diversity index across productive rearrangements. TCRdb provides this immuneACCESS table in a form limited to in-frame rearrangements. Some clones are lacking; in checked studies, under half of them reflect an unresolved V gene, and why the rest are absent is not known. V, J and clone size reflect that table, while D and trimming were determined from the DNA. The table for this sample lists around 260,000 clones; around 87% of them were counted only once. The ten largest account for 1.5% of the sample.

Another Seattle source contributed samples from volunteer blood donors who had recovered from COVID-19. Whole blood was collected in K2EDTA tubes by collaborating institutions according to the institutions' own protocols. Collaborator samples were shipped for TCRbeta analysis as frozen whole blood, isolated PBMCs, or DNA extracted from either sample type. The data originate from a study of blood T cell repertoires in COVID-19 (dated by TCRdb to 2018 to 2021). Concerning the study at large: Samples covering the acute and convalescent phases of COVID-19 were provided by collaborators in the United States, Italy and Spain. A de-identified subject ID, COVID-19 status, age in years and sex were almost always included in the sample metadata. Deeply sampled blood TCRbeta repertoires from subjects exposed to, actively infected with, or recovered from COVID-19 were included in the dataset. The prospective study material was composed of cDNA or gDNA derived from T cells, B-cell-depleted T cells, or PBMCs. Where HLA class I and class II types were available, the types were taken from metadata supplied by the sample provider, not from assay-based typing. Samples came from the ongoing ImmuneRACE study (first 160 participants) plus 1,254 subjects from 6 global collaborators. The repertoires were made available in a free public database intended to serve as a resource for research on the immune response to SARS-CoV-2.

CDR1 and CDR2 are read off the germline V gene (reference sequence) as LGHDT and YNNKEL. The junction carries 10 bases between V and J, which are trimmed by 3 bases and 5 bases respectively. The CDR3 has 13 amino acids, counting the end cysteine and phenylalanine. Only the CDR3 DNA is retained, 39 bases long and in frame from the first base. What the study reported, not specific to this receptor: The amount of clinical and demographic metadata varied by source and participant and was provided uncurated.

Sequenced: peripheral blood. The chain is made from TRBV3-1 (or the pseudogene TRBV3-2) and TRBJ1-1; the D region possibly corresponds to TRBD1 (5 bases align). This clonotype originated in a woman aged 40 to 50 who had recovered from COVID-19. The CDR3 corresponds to CASSQRGGTEAFF. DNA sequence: TGTGCCAGCAGCCAGCGGGGGGGAACTGAAGCTTTCTTT.